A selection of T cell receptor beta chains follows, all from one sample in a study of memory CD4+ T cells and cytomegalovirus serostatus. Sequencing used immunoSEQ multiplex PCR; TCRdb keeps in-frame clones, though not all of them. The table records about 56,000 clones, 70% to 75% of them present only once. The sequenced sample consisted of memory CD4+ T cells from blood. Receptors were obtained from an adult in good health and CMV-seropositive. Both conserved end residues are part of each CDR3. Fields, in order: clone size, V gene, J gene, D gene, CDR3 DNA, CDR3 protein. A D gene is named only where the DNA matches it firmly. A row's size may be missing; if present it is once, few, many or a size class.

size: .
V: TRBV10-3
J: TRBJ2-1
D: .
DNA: TGTGCCATCAGTGACCTAATGGGGGGCGGGGTAGGTGAGCAGTTCTTC
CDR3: CAISDLMGGGVGEQFF

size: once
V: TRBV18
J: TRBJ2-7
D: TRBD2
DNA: TGTGCCAGCTCACCGGGACTAGCGGGAAACTACGAGCAGTACTTC
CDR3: CASSPGLAGNYEQYF

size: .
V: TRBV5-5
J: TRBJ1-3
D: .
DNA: TGTGCCAGCAGCTTGGTTCCCCGGGACACTGGAAACACCATATATTTT
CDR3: CASSLVPRDTGNTIYF

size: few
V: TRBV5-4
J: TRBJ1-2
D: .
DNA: TGTGCCAGCAGCTCTCGGGTGGTGGCGAACTATGGCTACACCTTC
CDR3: CASSSRVVANYGYTF

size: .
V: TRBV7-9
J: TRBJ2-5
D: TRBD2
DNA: TGTGCCAGCAGCTTGAGTGCGGGAGGGGAGACCCAGTACTTC
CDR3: CASSLSAGGETQYF

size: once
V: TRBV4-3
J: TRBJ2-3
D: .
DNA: TGCGCCAGCAGCCAACGGACCGGCAGCGATACGCAGTATTTT
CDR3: CASSQRTGSDTQYF

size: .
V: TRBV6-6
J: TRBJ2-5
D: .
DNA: TGTGCCAGCAGTCATGGGGGAGTCCAAGAGACCCAGTACTTC
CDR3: CASSHGGVQETQYF

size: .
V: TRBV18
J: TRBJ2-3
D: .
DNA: TGTGCCAGCTCACCAAGCAGGGGAAGAGATACGCAGTATTTT
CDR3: CASSPSRGRDTQYF

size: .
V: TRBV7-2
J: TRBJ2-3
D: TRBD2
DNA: TGTGCCAGCAGCCCCCCAGGACTAGGGTATACGCAGTATTTT
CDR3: CASSPPGLGYTQYF

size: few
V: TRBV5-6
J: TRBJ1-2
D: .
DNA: TGTGCCAGCAGCTCCTGGACAAGGCTTTTAGATGGCTACACCTTC
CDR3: CASSSWTRLLDGYTF

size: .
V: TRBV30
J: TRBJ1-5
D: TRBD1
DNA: TGTGCCTGTAACAGGGGGAAAAATCAGCCCCAGCATTTT
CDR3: CACNRGKNQPQHF

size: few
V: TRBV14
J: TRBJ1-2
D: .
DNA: TGTGCCAGCAGCGCCTGGGGGCCAGCCTATGGCTACACCTTC
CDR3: CASSAWGPAYGYTF

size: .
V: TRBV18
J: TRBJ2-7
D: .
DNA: TGTGCCAGCTCACCACCGAGGACCGGCGGGTACGAGCAGTACTTC
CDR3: CASSPPRTGGYEQYF

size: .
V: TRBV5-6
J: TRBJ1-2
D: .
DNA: TGTGCCAGCAGCTCCCAGGGTCGTGGCTACACCTTC
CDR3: CASSSQGRGYTF

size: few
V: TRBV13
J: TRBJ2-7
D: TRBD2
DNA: TGTGCCAGCGGGGGAAACGAGCGGGGCCTCCTCCAGTACGAGCAGTACTTC
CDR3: CASGGNERGLLQYEQYF

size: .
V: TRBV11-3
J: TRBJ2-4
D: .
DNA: TGTGCCAGCAGCTTAGATCTTGGCGGGTTAGCCAAAAACATTCAGTACTTC
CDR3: CASSLDLGGLAKNIQYF

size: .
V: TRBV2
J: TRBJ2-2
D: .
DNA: TGTGCCAGCACGACTCCCCGCTACACCGGGGAGCTGTTTTTT
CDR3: CASTTPRYTGELFF

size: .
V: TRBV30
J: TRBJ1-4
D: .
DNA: TGTGCCTGGAGAGCGGGATCGGGTTATAAAAAACTGTTTTTT
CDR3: CAWRAGSGYKKLFF

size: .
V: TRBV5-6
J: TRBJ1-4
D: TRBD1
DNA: TGTGCCAGCAGCTACAGGGGACAGGGGGATGAAAAACTGTTTTTT
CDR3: CASSYRGQGDEKLFF

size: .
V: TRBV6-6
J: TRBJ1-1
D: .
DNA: TGTGCCAGCAGCCCCACGGGGGGGCAAGCTTTCTTT
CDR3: CASSPTGGQAFF

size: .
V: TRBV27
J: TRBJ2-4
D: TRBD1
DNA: TGTGCCAGCAGACCTCTGGACAGGGCCCAAAACATTCAGTACTTC
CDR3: CASRPLDRAQNIQYF

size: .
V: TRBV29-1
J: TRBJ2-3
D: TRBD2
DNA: TGCAGCGTTGTTCGGCTAGCGGGAGCGTTGGGCACAGATACGCAGTATTTT
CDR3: CSVVRLAGALGTDTQYF

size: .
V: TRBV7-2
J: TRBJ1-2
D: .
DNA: TGTGCCAGCAGGTACGACAGCGTACGAGCTAACTATGGCTACACCTTC
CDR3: CASRYDSVRANYGYTF

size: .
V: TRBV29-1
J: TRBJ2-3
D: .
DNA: TGCAGCGTTGAAAGGGGTACGTCGCTCACAGATACGCAGTATTTT
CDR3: CSVERGTSLTDTQYF

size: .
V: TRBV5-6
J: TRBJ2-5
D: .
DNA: TGTGCCAGCAGCCAACCTTGGTCTAGGGAGACCCAGTACTTC
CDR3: CASSQPWSRETQYF

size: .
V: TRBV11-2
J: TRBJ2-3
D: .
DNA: TGTGCCAGCAGCTTAGTAGGCGTCAGGCAGTATTTT
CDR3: CASSLVGVRQYF

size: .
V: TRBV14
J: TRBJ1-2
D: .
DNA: TGTGCCAGCAGCCAAGGACGGAACTATGGCTACACCTTC
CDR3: CASSQGRNYGYTF

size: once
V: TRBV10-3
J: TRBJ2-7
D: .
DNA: TGTGCCATCAGTGAGGATAGCGGAACTTACGAGCAGTACTTC
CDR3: CAISEDSGTYEQYF

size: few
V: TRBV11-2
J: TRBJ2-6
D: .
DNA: TGTGCCAGCAGCGACGAACAGGCCTCTGGGGCCAACGTCCTGACTTTC
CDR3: CASSDEQASGANVLTF

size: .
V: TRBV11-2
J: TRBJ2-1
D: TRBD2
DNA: TGTGCCAGCAGCGGCAACCCTAGCGGTGGCTCCTACAATGAGCAGTTCTTC
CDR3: CASSGNPSGGSYNEQFF

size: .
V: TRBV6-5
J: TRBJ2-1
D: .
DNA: TGTGCCAGCAGTCGGGCAGCCTCCTACAATGAGCAGTTCTTC
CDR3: CASSRAASYNEQFF

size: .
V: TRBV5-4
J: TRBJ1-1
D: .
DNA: TGTGCCAGCAGCCCTACAGGGACTGAAGCTTTCTTT
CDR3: CASSPTGTEAFF

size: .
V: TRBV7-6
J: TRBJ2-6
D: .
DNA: TGTGCCAGCAGCCCCCGGCGGGACACGCCCCTTCCAGGGGCCAACGTCCTGACTTTC
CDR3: CASSPRRDTPLPGANVLTF

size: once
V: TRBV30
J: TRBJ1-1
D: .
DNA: TGTGTATATCAGGGTTACACTGAAGCTTTCTTT
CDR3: CVYQGYTEAFF

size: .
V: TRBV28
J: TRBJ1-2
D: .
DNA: TGTGCCAGCAGCCTAGGGGGCTATGGCTACACCTTC
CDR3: CASSLGGYGYTF

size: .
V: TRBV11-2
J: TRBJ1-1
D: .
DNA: TGTGCCAGCAGCTGGCGTGGGGGGCGGGCGAGCACTGAAGCTTTCTTT
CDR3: CASSWRGGRASTEAFF

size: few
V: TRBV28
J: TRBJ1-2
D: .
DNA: TGTGCCAGCAGCCACCAGACAGGCCCCTATGGCTACACCTTC
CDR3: CASSHQTGPYGYTF

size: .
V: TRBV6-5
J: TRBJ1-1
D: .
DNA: TGTGCCAGCAGTTTACAGGGTCACAACACTGAAGCTTTCTTT
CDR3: CASSLQGHNTEAFF

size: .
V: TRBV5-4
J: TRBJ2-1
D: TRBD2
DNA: TGTGCCAGCACCCCCACCGGGACTAGCGGGATTGCGGAGCAGTTCTTC
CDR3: CASTPTGTSGIAEQFF

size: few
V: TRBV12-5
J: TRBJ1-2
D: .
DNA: TGTGCTAGTGGTTTGGCTCAGGGCTACGGCTACACCTTC
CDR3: CASGLAQGYGYTF

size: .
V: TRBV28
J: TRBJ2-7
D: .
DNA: TGTGCCAGCAGTCGCACCTACGAGCAGTACTTC
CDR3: CASSRTYEQYF

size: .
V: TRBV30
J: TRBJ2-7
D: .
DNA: TGTGCCTGGAAGGGGGGGGCGACTATTTACGAGCAGTACTTC
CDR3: CAWKGGATIYEQYF

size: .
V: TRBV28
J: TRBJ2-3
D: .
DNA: TGTGCCAGCAGTTTAGAGGTATTGGGCGGGAACACAGATACGCAGTATTTT
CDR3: CASSLEVLGGNTDTQYF

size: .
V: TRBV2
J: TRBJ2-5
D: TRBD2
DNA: TGTGCCGGAGCGGGGCAGACCCAAGAGACCCAGTACTTC
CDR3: CAGAGQTQETQYF

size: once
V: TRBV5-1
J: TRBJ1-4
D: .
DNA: TGCGCCAGCAGCTTGGGGCCAACTAATGAAAAACTGTTTTTT
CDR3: CASSLGPTNEKLFF

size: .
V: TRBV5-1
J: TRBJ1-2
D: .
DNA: TGCGCCAGCAGCTCGTCAGGGGAGTATGGCTACACCTTC
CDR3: CASSSSGEYGYTF

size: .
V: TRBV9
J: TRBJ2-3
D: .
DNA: TGTGCCAGCAGCCTAGGACCAACGACCACAGATACGCAGTATTTT
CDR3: CASSLGPTTTDTQYF

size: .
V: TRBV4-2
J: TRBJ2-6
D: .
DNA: TGTGCCAGCAGCTCCGGACATGGGGGGGGCGCTGGGGCCAACGTCCTGACTTTC
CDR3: CASSSGHGGGAGANVLTF

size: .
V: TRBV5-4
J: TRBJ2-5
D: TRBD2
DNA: TGTGCCAACACTCCGGGACTAGCGTACCAAGAGACCCAGTACTTC
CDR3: CANTPGLAYQETQYF

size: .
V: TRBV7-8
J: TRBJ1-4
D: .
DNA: TGTGCCAGCACCCCTTTACCAACTAATGAAAAACTGTTTTTT
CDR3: CASTPLPTNEKLFF

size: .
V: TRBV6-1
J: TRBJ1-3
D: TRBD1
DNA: TGTGCCAGCAAGGACAGGGCTGGAAACACCATATATTTT
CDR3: CASKDRAGNTIYF

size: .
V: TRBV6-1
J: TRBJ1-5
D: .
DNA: TGTGCCACTGCCACTAATCAGCCCCAGCATTTT
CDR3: CATATNQPQHF

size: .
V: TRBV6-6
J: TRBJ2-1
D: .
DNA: TGTGCCAGCAGTTACCTTGAGCAGTTCTTC
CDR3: CASSYLEQFF